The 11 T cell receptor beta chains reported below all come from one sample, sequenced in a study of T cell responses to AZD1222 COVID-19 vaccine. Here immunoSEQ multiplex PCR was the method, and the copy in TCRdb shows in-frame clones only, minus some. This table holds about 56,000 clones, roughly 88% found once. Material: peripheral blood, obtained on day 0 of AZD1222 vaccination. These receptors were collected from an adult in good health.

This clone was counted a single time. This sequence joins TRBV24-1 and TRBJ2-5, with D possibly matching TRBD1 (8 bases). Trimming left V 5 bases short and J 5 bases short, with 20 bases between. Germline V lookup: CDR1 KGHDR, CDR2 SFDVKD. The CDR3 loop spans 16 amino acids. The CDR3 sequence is CATSGPNRGGGETQYF. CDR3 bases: TGTGCCACCAGTGGGCCGAACAGGGGGGGAGGCGAGACCCAGTACTTC.

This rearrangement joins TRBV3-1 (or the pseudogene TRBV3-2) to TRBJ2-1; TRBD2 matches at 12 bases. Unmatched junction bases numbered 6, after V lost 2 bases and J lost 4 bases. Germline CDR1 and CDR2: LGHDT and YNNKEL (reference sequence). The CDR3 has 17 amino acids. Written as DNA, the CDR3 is TGTGCCAGCAGCCAACCACTAGCGGGGGGACTTTACAATGAGCAGTTCTTC. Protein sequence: CASSQPLAGGLYNEQFF.

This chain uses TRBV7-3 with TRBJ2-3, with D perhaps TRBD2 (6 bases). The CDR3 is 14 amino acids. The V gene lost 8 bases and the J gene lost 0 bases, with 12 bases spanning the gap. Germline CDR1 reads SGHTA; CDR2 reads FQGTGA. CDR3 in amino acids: CASSLSGSTDTQYF. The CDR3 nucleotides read TGTGCCAGCTCCCTTAGCGGTAGCACAGATACGCAGTATTTT.

The DNA of the CDR3 is TGTGCCAGCAGTGAAAGGGTGACAGGGATTCAGCCCCAGCATTTT. It yields the protein CASSERVTGIQPQHF. This chain connects TRBV2 to TRBJ1-5; 7 bases line up with TRBD1. The germline V gene encodes CDR1 SNHLY and CDR2 FYNNEI. V dropped 2 bases and J dropped 6; count of bases not matched to a gene: 7. This CDR3 comprises 15 residues.

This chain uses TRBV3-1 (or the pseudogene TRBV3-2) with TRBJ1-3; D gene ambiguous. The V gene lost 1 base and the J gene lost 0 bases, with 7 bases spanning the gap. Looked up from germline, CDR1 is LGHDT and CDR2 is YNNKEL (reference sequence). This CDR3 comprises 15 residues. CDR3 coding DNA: TGTGCCAGCAGCCAAGGATCTGACTCTGGAAACACCATATATTTT. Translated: CASSQGSDSGNTIYF.

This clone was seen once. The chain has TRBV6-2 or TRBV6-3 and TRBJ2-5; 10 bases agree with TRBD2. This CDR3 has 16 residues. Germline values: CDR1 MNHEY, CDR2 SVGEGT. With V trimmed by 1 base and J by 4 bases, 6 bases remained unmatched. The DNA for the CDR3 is TGTGCCAGCAGTTACTGGTCTAGCGGGGGACTAGAGACCCAGTACTTC. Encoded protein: CASSYWSSGGLETQYF.

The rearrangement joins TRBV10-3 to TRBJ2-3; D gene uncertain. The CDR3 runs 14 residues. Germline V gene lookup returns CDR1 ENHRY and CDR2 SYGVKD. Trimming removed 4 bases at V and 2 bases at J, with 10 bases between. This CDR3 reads CAISVKAFTDTQYF. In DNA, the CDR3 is TGTGCCATCAGTGTTAAGGCTTTCACAGATACGCAGTATTTT.

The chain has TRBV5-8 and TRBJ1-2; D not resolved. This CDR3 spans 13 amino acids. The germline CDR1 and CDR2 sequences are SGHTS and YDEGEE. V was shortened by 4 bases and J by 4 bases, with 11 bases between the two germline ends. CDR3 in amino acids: CASSLGFLYGYTF. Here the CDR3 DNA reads TGTGCCAGCAGCCTCGGATTCCTCTATGGCTACACCTTC.

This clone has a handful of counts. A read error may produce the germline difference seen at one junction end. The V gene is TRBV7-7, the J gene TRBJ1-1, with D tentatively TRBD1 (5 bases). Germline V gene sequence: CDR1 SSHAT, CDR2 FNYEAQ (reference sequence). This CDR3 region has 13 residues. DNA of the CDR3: TGTGCTAGCAGCTCGGGGGAATTGAGTGAAGCTTTCTTT. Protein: CASSSGELSEAFF.

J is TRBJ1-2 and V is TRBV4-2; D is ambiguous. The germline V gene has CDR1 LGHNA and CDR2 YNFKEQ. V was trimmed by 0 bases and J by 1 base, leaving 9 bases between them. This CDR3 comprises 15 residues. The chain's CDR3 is CASSQDPVLNYGYTF. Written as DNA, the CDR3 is TGTGCCAGCAGCCAAGACCCGGTACTTAACTATGGCTACACCTTC.

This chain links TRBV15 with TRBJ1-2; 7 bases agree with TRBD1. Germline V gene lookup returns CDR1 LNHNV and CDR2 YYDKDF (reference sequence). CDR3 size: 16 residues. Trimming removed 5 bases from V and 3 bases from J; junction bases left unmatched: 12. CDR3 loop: CATSGSVGGMDYGYTF. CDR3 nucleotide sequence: TGTGCCACCAGCGGATCGGTAGGGGGCATGGACTATGGCTACACCTTC.